The sequence of this TCR beta chain was determined in a study of control samples from healthy donors and cancer patients. Profiling relied on immunoSEQ multiplex PCR, and the TCRdb table lists in-frame clones only, not all of them. The data show 150,000 to 200,000 clones, more than 85% seen once. The V end was cut by 6 bases, the J end by 0 bases, with 11 bases between. The germline V gene has CDR1 SNHLY and CDR2 FYNNEI. The CDR3 length is 15 residues. Material: blood. The receptor was isolated from a woman aged 40 to 50 in good health. The chain links TRBV2 to TRBJ1-4; D not resolved. CDR3 amino acids: CASSRRAATNEKLFF. In DNA form, the CDR3 reads TGTGCCAGCAGCAGGAGGGCTGCAACTAATGAAAAACTGTTTTTT.